The T cell receptor beta chain under discussion was sequenced for a study of identical twins. MiXCR was run by TCRdb on the 5' RACE reads, yielding one entry per CDR3 protein. Of 600,000 to 700,000 distinct CDR3 sequences in the sample, about 20% were seen once. CDR1 and CDR2 (germline): SGHRS, YFSETQ. Trimming removed 5 bases from V and 4 bases from J, with 17 bases in between. The CDR3 has 15 amino acids. This clonotype showed up many times. These data are also associated with another study on T cells expressing NK-cell markers. Per that study: Sequencing of TCR beta repertoires drew on sorted CD3+CD56+NKG2C+, CD3+CD56+NKG2C- and CD3+CD56-NKG2C+ T cells. Clones of NKG2C+ T cells that had expanded were of unclear HCMV specificity.

The sequence derives from a woman under 30 in good health. The chain carries TRBV5-1 and TRBJ2-3, with D maybe TRBD2 (5 bases). Input material: PBMCs. CDR3 bases: TGCGCCAGCAGTCCGGACTCGTGGACCTCAGATACGCAGTATTTT. Translated, it gives CASSPDSWTSDTQYF.